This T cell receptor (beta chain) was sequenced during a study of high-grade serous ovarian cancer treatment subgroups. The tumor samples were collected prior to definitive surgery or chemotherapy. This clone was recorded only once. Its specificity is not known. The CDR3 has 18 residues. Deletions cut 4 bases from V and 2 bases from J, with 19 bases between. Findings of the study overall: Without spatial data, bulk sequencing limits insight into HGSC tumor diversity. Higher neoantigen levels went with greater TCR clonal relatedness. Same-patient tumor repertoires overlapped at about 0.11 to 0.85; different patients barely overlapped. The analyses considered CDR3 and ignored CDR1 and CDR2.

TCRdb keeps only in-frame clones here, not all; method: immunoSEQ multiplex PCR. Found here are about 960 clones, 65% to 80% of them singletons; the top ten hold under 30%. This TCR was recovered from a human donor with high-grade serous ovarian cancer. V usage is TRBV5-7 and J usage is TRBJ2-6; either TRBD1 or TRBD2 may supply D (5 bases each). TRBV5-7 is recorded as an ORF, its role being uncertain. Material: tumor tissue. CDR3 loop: CASSPSPTGDAGANVLTF. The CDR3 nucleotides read TGTGCCAGCAGCCCATCCCCTACCGGGGACGCTGGGGCCAACGTCCTGACTTTC.